The sequence of this T cell receptor beta chain was determined in a study of cytomegalovirus exposure and HLA in healthy donors. Use of 60 Vbeta and 13 Jbeta primers characterized the PCR. Libraries were prepared by immunoSEQ multiplex PCR; TCRdb keeps only in-frame clonotypes and omits some of them. The table lists fewer than 85,000 clones, 65% to 80% of them singletons, with 11% in the top ten. With regard to this clone: What it recognizes is unknown.

Germline CDR1 and CDR2: LNHDA and SQIVND (reference sequence). This CDR3 has 17 amino acids. Trimming left V 6 bases short and J 0 bases short, with 17 bases between. Overall study results and limits: An analysis that came later showed most CMV-associated TCR beta chains appearing HLA-restricted. According to the study, around 150 TCR beta chains were cytomegalovirus-associated. Analyses of presence and absence presupposed an approximately uniform sequencing depth across donors. In a later analysis, specific HLA alleles were associated with 15,000 to 20,000 TCR beta sequences at a 0.05 false discovery rate.

This sequence originates from a woman aged 40 to 55 in good health and CMV-seropositive. The rearrangement links TRBV19 to TRBJ2-2; possibly TRBD1 for D (6 bases). What was sequenced was PBMCs. CDR3 DNA sequence: TGTGCCAGTAGCCCTCGCCAGGGGACGGCGAACACCGGGGAGCTGTTTTTT. Translation: CASSPRQGTANTGELFF.